The clone carrying this T cell receptor beta chain was detected once. Its cognate antigen is unknown. Use of 60 Vbeta and 13 Jbeta primers characterized the PCR. The method was immunoSEQ multiplex PCR; TCRdb's version includes in-frame clones alone and lacks a portion of them. The repertoire holds under 150,000 clones, with 79% as singletons. The data belong to a study of cytomegalovirus exposure and HLA in healthy donors. Whole-study findings and limits: According to the study, roughly 160 TCR beta chains were cytomegalovirus-associated. Later on, an analysis showed TCR association rates differing by HLA locus, with DRB1 the most and HLA-C the fewest. A reported reduction in N-insertions relative to the roughly 710-donor mean was seen in an Asian-associated ancestry cluster in a later analysis.

The CDR3 spans 16 residues. Germline V gives CDR1 SGDLS, CDR2 YYNGEE. The junction had 9 bases not matched to a gene; V was cut back by 4 bases and J by 5 bases. The chain employs TRBV9 and TRBJ1-4, with 9 positions matching TRBD1. The sample taken for sequencing was PBMCs. The sequence was obtained from a male donor in good health and CMV-seronegative. In DNA form, the CDR3 reads TGTGCCAGCAGCTTCCGAACAGGGGGCGCGAATGAAAAACTGTTTTTT. This encodes CASSFRTGGANEKLFF.